This T cell receptor beta chain was obtained from a study of human T cells and chemical hapten exposure. The overall study: Mainly, slight library volume differences in the pool made TCR yields vary. The study, taken as a whole, reports: TCRs above 1 in 1000 frequency stayed constant with DPC sensitization.

The germline CDR1 and CDR2 sequences are MDHEN and SYDVKM. CDR3 length equals 11 residues. V was trimmed by 10 bases and J by 4 bases, leaving 10 bases between them. Points on this clonotype: The antigen remains undetermined.

The starting material, unfractionated whole blood, was used for total RNA extraction. Unique molecular identifiers were attached to individual cDNA molecules within the library. TCRdb redid the calling of the 5' RACE reads with MiXCR, one entry per CDR3 protein. This sample has fewer than 150,000 distinct CDR3 sequences; around 20% occur once, and the top ten carry 2.8%. This receptor was obtained from a human donor in good health. The rearrangement joins TRBV28 to TRBJ1-1; D not resolved. As DNA, the CDR3 is TGTGCCACCTCTAGGCTCACTGAAGCTTTCTTT. It codes for CATSRLTEAFF.